Included here is one T cell receptor (beta chain) sequence, with context. What it recognizes is unknown. The V gene's germline CDR1 is SGHAT and CDR2 FQNNGV. V lost 5 bases, J lost 3 bases, and 20 bases lay in between. The CDR3 runs to 17 residues. This specimen comes from a study of T cell clonotyping in hematopoietic cell transplantation. On the study more broadly: Recipients' pretransplant samples followed cytoreduction. The study, taken as a whole, reports: At the given depth, recipient repertoires were over 97% de novo clonotypes.

The repertoire was sequenced with immunoSEQ multiplex PCR; TCRdb's copy has only in-frame clones and lacks some. The sample carries approximately 9,000 clones, roughly 87% recorded once. Time point specified: recipient sample about 28 days before transplant, after cytoreduction. The starting material was peripheral blood mononuclear cells, obtained before stem cell transplant. This receptor was obtained from a woman in her fifties or sixties with acute myeloid leukemia. Some clones in this sample may be carry-over from other donors' samples. J is TRBJ2-1 and V is TRBV11-2; D may be TRBD1 or TRBD2 (6 bases each). The CDR3 nucleotides are TGTGCCAGCAGCCCACTGCCGGGGGCGGGCCGCTACAATGAGCAGTTCTTC. It yields the protein CASSPLPGAGRYNEQFF. The variable domain in full, with the rest retrieved from reference TRBV11-2 and TRBJ2-1, is EAGVAQSPRYKIIEKRQSVAFWCNPISGHATLYWYQQILGQGPKLLIQFQNNGVVDDSQLPKDRFSAERLKGVDSTLKIQPAKLEDSAVYLCASSPLPGAGRYNEQFFGPGTRLTVL.